Following are 11 T cell receptor beta chains from one sample sequenced in a study of graft-versus-host responses after intestinal transplantation. Libraries were prepared by immunoSEQ multiplex PCR; TCRdb keeps only in-frame clonotypes and omits some of them. The sample holds tens of thousands of clones, roughly 94% seen once. Sample: PBMCs, taken about 11 months after intestinal transplant. The receptors originated from a human patient who received an intestinal transplant, so some T cells may come from the graft donor.

This chain connects TRBV21-1 to TRBJ1-3; TRBD1, the table's D call, lacks a check against the DNA. TRBV21-1 is termed a pseudogene. This CDR3 has 20 residues. In nucleotides, the CDR3 is TGTGCCAGCAGCAATGAAGTTAAACAGGGCATTTGTTTGGCTGGAAACACCATATATTTT. Its protein product is CASSNEVKQGICLAGNTIYF.

The CDR3 reads CASSGVRGGGPYTQYF. CDR3 coding DNA: TGTGCCAGCAGTGGGGTGCGCGGGGGGGGCCCTTATACGCAGTATTTT. V is TRBV6-6 and J is TRBJ2-3; 9 bases align to TRBD2. Trimming at V came to 5 bases and at J to 7 bases, leaving 13 bases not matched to a gene. Germline V gives CDR1 MNHNY, CDR2 SVGAGI (reference sequence). The CDR3 extends over 16 amino acids.

The chain combines TRBV6-5 with TRBJ2-7; no clear D. Germline values: CDR1 MNHEY, CDR2 SVGAGI. Trimming took 5 bases from V and 5 from J, leaving 13 bases between them. This CDR3 is built from 13 residues. The CDR3 sequence: CASSLNLAHEQYF. Here the CDR3 DNA reads TGTGCCAGCAGTCTCAACCTGGCACACGAGCAGTACTTC.

This rearrangement joins TRBV10-3 to TRBJ2-1; TRBD2 matches at 8 bases. V dropped 3 bases and J dropped 5; count of bases not matched to a gene: 6. Germline V gene sequence: CDR1 ENHRY, CDR2 SYGVKD. The CDR3 totals 15 residues. CDR3 sequence (DNA): TGTGCCATCAGTGACCCGGGACTAGTCAACAATGAGCAGTTCTTC. Translated, it gives CAISDPGLVNNEQFF.

The gene calls are TRBV7-9 and TRBJ1-1, with a weak D call TRBD1 (5 bases). V was clipped by 5 bases and J by 5 bases, with 30 bases between them. The CDR3 totals 19 residues. Germline values: CDR1 SEHNR, CDR2 FQNEAQ (reference sequence). For the CDR3, the DNA is TGTGCCAGCAGCCTAATCTTCGATCTTGATACGGGGGTAGGGACTGAAGCTTTCTTT. This translates into CASSLIFDLDTGVGTEAFF.

This clone was detected a few times. This chain connects TRBV5-8 to TRBJ1-5, with D possibly matching TRBD1 (5 bases). CDR3 length: 16 amino acids. CDR1 and CDR2 (germline): SGHTS, YDEGEE. Trimming took 4 bases from V and 9 from J, leaving 23 bases between them. The CDR3 here is CASSRKLAGDQGPQHF. As DNA, the CDR3 is TGTGCCAGCAGCCGCAAGCTAGCGGGGGACCAGGGGCCCCAGCATTTT.

J is TRBJ2-1 and V is TRBV7-2; D unresolved. The CDR3 spans 11 residues. The ends were cut back, 1 base at V and 13 bases at J, with 8 bases in the middle. The germline V gene encodes CDR1 SGHTA and CDR2 FQGNSA. The CDR3 sequence: CASSLVLRQFF. Here the CDR3 DNA reads TGTGCCAGCAGCTTAGTGCTACGACAGTTCTTC.

This clone appeared once. The chain carries TRBV5-6 and TRBJ1-5, with TRBD1 as a possible D gene (6 bases). The V end was cut by 3 bases, the J end by 4 bases, with 8 bases between. The germline gives CDR1 SGHDT, CDR2 YYEEEE. This CDR3 has 13 residues. Written as DNA, the CDR3 is TGTGCCAGCAGCTACGACAGGAATCAGCCCCAGCATTTT. Translated: CASSYDRNQPQHF.

CDR3 DNA sequence: TGTGCCAGCAGCAACAGGGCGCCTTATAATTCACCCCTCCACTTT. It specifies CASSNRAPYNSPLHF. The chain has TRBV6-1 and TRBJ1-6, with D tentatively TRBD1 (6 bases). Per germline, CDR1 MNHNS and CDR2 SASEGT. V shed 6 bases and J shed 4 bases, with 13 bases lying between them. The CDR3 is 15 residues long.

V is TRBV5-1 and J is TRBJ1-2; TRBD1 agrees at 7 bases. CDR3 length: 14 amino acids. V dropped 3 bases and J dropped 4; count of bases not matched to a gene: 6. CDR1 and CDR2 (germline): SGHRS, YFSETQ. The CDR3 nucleotides read TGCGCCAGCAGCTCCGGACAGGCCTCCTATGGCTACACCTTC. Translating it yields CASSSGQASYGYTF.

This rearrangement joins TRBV28 to TRBJ2-5; 9 bases agree with TRBD1. The J call may be incorrect, as the DNA end agrees better with TRBJ2-7. The length of the CDR3 is 14 residues. CDR1 is MDHEN and CDR2 is SYDVKM in the germline V gene. The CDR3 nucleotides read TGTGCCAGCAGCACAGGGGGCATCGGGTACGAGCAGTACTTC. Its protein product is CASSTGGIGYEQYF.